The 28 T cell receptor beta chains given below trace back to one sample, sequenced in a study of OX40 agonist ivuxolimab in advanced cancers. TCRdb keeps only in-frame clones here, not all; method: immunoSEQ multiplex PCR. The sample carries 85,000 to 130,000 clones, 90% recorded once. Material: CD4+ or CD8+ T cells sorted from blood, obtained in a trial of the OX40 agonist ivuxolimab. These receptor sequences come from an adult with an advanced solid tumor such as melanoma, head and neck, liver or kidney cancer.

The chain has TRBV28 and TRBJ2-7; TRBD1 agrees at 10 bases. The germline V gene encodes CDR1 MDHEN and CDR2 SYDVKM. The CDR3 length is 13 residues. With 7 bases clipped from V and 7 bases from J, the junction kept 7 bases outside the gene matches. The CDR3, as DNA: TGTGCCAGCAACCCGGACAGGGGGGGGGAGCAGTACTTC. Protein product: CASNPDRGGEQYF.

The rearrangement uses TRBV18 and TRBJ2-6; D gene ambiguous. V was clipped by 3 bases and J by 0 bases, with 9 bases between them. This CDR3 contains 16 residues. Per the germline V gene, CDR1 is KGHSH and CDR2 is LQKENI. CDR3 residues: CASSPTQISGANVLTF. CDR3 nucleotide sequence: TGTGCCAGCTCACCCACACAGATCTCTGGGGCCAACGTCCTGACTTTC. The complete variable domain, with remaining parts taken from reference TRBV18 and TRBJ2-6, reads NAGVMQNPRHLVRRRGQEARLRCSPMKGHSHVYWYRQLPEEGLKFMVYLQKENIIDESGMPKERFSAEFPKEGPSILRIQQVVRGDSAAYFCASSPTQISGANVLTFGAGSRLTVL.

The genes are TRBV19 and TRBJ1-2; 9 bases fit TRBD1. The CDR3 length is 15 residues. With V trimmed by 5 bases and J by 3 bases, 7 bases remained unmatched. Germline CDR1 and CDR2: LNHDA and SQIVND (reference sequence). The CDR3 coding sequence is TGTGCCAGTAGTGACCGGGACAGGGTTGACTATGGCTACACCTTC. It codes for CASSDRDRVDYGYTF.

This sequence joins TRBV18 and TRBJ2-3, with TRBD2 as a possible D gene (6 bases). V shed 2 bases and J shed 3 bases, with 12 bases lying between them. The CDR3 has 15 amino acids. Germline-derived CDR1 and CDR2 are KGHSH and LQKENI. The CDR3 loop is CASSPREVRTDTQYF. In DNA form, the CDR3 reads TGTGCCAGCTCACCAAGGGAGGTCAGAACAGATACGCAGTATTTT.

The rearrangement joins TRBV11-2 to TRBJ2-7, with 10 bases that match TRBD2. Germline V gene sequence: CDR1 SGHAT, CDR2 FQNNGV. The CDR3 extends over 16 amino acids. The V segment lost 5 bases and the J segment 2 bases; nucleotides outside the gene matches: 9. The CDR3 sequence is CASSSSGLAGAYEQYF. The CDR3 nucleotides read TGTGCCAGCAGCAGCTCGGGCCTAGCGGGAGCCTACGAGCAGTACTTC.

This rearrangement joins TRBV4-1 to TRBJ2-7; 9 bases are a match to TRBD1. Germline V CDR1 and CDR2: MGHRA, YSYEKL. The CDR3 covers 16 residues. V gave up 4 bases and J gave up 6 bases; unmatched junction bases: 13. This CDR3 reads CASSPASTGGVGEQYF. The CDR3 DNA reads TGCGCCAGCAGCCCCGCTTCGACAGGGGGAGTTGGCGAGCAGTACTTC.

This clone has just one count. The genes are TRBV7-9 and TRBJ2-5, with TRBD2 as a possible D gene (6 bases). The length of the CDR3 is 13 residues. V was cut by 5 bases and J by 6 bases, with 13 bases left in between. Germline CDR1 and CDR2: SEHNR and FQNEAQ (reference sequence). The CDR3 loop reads CASSTRLGKTQYF. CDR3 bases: TGTGCCAGCAGCACCCGACTAGGGAAGACCCAGTACTTC.

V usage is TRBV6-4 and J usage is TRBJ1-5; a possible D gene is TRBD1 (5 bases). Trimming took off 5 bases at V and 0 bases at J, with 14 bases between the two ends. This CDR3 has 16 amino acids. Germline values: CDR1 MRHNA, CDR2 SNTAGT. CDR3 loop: CASSIVGLYSNQPQHF. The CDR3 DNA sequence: TGTGCCAGCAGTATTGTGGGGCTTTATAGCAATCAGCCCCAGCATTTT.

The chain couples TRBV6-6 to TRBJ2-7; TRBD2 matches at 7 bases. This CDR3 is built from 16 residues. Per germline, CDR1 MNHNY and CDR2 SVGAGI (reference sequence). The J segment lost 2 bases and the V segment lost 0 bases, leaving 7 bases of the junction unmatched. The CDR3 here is CASSYSALARTYEQYF. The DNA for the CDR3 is TGTGCCAGCAGTTACTCGGCACTAGCGAGAACCTACGAGCAGTACTTC.

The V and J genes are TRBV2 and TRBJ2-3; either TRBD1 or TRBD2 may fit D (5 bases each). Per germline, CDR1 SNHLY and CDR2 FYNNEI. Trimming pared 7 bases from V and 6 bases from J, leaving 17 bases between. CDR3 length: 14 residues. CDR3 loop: CASTKGRVFDTQYF. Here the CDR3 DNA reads TGTGCCAGCACCAAGGGACGGGTGTTCGATACGCAGTATTTT.

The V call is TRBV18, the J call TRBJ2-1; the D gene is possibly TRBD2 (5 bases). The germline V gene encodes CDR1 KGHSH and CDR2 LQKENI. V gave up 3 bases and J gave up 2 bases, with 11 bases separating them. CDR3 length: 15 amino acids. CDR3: CASSPQRLPYNEQFF. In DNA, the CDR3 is TGTGCCAGCTCACCTCAGCGGTTACCCTACAATGAGCAGTTCTTC.

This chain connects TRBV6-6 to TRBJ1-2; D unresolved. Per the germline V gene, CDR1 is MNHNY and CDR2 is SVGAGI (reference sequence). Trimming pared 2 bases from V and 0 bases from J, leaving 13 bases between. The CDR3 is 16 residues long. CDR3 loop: CASSYPQASSNYGYTF. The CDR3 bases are TGTGCCAGCAGTTACCCCCAGGCATCCTCTAACTATGGCTACACCTTC.

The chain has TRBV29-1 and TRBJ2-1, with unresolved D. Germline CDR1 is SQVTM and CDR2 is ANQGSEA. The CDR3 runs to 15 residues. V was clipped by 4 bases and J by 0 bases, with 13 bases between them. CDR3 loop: CSVGPGQLSYNEQFF. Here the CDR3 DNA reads TGCAGCGTTGGGCCTGGCCAACTCTCCTACAATGAGCAGTTCTTC.

The chain's CDR3 is CASSATGGSIEQYF. Here the CDR3 DNA reads TGCGCCAGCAGCGCGACAGGGGGCTCGATCGAGCAGTACTTC. V gene TRBV5-1 combines with J gene TRBJ2-7; 10 nucleotides line up with TRBD1. This CDR3 is built from 14 residues. From germline, CDR1 is SGHRS and CDR2 YFSETQ. The J segment lost 6 bases and the V segment lost 4 bases, leaving 7 bases of the junction unmatched.

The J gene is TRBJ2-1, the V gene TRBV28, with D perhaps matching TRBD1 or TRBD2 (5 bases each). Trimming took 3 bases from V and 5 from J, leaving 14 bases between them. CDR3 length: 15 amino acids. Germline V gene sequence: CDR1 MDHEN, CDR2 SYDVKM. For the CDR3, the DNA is TGTGCCAGCAGTTTGCCCGGGACCGCGAACAATGAGCAGTTCTTC. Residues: CASSLPGTANNEQFF.

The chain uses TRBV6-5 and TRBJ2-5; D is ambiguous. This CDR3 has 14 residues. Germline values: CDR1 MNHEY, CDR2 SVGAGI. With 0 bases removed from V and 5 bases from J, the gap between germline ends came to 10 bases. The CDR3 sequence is CASSYSTGLETQYF. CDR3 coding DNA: TGTGCCAGCAGTTACTCGACCGGGCTTGAGACCCAGTACTTC.

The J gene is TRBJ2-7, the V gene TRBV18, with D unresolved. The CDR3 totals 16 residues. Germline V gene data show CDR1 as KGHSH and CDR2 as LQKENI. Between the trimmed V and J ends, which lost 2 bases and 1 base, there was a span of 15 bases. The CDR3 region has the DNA TGTGCCAGCTCACCATATCAGAGCTCGGCGTCCTACGAGCAGTACTTC. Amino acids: CASSPYQSSASYEQYF.

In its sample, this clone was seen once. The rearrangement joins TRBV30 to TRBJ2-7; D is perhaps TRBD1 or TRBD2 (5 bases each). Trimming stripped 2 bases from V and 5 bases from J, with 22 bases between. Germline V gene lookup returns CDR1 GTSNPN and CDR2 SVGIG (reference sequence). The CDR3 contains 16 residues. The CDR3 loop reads CAWSSILWGKKNEQYF. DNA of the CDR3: TGTGCCTGGAGTAGTATTCTTTGGGGGAAGAAGAACGAGCAGTACTTC.

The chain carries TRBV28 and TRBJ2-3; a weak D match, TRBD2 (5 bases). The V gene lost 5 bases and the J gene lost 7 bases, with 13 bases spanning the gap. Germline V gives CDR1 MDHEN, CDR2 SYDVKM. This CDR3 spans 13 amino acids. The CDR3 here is CASSLPAGYTQYF. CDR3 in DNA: TGTGCCAGCAGTCTGCCTGCGGGCTATACGCAGTATTTT.

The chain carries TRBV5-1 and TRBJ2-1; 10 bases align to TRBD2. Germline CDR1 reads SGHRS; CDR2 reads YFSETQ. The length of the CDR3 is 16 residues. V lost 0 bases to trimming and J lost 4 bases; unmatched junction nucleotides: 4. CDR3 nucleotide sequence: TGCGCCAGCAGCTTGGATACTAGCGGGAATTACAATGAGCAGTTCTTC. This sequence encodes CASSLDTSGNYNEQFF. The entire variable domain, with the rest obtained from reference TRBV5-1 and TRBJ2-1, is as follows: KAGVTQTPRYLIKTRGQQVTLSCSPISGHRSVSWYQQTPGQGLQFLFEYFSETQRNKGNFPGRFSGRQFSNSRSEMNVSTLELGDSALYLCASSLDTSGNYNEQFFGPGTRLTVL.

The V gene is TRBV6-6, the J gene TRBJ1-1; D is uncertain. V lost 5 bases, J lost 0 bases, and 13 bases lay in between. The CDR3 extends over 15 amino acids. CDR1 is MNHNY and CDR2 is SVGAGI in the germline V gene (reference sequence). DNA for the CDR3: TGTGCCAGCAGTCCAGTAGGTCAGTTGAACACTGAAGCTTTCTTT. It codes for CASSPVGQLNTEAFF.

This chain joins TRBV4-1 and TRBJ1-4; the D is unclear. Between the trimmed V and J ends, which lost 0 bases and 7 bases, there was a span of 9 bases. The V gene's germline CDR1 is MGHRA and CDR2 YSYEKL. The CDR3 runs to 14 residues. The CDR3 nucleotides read TGCGCCAGCAGCCAAGATGCCCGATTTGAAAAACTGTTTTTT. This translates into CASSQDARFEKLFF.

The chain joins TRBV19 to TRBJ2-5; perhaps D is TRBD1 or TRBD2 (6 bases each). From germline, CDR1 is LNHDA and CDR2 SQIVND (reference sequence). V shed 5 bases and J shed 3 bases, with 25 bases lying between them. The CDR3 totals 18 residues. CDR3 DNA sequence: TGTGCCAGTAGTCAGGGGCCGTTCGGGAGCGGCCCAAAAGAGACCCAGTACTTC. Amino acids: CASSQGPFGSGPKETQYF. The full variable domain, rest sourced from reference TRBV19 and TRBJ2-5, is DGGITQSPKYLFRKEGQNVTLSCEQNLNHDAMYWYRQDPGQGLRLIYYSQIVNDFQKGDIAEGYSVSREKKESFPLTVTSAQKNPTAFYLCASSQGPFGSGPKETQYFGPGTRLLVL.

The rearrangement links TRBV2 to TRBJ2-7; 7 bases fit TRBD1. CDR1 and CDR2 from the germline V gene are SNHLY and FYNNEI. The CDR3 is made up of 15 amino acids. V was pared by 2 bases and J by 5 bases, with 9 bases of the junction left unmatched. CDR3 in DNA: TGTGCCAGCAGTGAATACACAGGGGCTCCTGACGAGCAGTACTTC. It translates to CASSEYTGAPDEQYF.

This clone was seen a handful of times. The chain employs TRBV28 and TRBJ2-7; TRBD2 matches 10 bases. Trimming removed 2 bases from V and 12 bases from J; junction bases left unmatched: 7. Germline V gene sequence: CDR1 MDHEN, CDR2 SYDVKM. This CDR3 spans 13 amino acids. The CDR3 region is CASSLASGRGAYF. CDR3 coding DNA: TGTGCCAGCAGTTTAGCTAGCGGGAGAGGCGCGTACTTC.

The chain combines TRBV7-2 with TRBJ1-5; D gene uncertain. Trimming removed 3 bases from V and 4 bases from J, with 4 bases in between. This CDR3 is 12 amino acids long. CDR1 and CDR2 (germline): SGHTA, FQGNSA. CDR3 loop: CASSLQNQPQHF. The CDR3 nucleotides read TGTGCCAGCAGCTTGCAGAATCAGCCCCAGCATTTT.

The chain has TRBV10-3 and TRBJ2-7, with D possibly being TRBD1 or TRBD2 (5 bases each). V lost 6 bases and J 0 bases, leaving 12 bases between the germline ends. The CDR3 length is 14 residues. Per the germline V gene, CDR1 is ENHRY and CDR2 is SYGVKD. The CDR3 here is CAISQGGLSYEQYF. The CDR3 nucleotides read TGTGCCATCAGCCAGGGCGGGCTCTCCTACGAGCAGTACTTC.

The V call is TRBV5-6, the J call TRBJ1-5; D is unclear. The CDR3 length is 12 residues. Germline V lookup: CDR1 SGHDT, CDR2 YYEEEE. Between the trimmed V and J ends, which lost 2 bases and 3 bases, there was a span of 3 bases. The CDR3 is CASSFLNQPQHF. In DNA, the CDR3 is TGTGCCAGCAGCTTCCTCAATCAGCCCCAGCATTTT.